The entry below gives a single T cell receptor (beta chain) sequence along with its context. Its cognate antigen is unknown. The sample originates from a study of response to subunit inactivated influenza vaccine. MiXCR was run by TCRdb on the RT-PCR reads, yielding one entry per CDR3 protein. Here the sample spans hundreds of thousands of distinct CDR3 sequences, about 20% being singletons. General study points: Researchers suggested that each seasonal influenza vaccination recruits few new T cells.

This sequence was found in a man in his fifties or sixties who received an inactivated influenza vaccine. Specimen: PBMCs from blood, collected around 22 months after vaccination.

The CDR3 DNA reads as TGTGCCAGTCGCGGCTCCTACGGGACGGCAGGAGGGTATTCACCCCTCCACTTT. It encodes CASRGSYGTAGGYSPLHF. The chain couples TRBV19 to TRBJ1-6; D perhaps matches TRBD1 (5 bases). The V gene lost 8 bases and the J gene lost 8 bases, with 28 bases spanning the gap. The CDR3 has 18 amino acids. Germline CDR1 is LNHDA and CDR2 is SQIVND (reference sequence).